This T cell receptor beta chain originates from a study of blood T cells in healthy people across ages. Whole-study findings and limits: Age brought a roughly linear fall in TCR beta diversity measured per million T cells.

Germline loops: CDR1 LNHNV, CDR2 YYDKDF (reference sequence). The CDR3 runs to 13 residues. V lost 4 bases and J 5 bases, leaving 12 bases between the germline ends. Points on this clonotype: Its target is unknown.

A second PCR, run for roughly 7 to 11 cycles, used a sample-barcoded 5' primer plus a J-beta primer mix. One entry per CDR3 protein results from TCRdb running MiXCR on the 5' RACE reads. The sample has about 720,000 distinct CDR3 sequences; 20% to 30% are singletons. These data also formed part of another study, on T cells of mothers and their children. Turning to that study: The donor cohort consisted of a few healthy Caucasian mothers and their six children. Microchimeric T cell clones that persisted were not detected.

The clonotype comes from a boy aged 5-17 years in good health. This rearrangement joins TRBV15 to TRBJ2-7; either TRBD1 or TRBD2 may fit D (5 bases each). Sequencing was done on a sample of blood. The CDR3 DNA follows: TGTGCCACCAGCAATCGGGGCCCGGACGAGCAGTACTTC. Encoded protein: CATSNRGPDEQYF.